Listed below are T cell receptor beta chains from one sample, sequenced in a study of CD8 T cells in Susac syndrome. TCRdb re-called the immunoSEQ multiplex PCR reads with MiXCR, one entry per CDR3 protein. Among roughly 330,000 distinct CDR3 sequences listed, about 90% were seen once. Sequenced input: CD4+ T cells from PBMCs. The source is a human donor with multiple sclerosis. CDR3s include the opening cysteine and the closing phenylalanine or tryptophan. Each record gives: clone size, J gene, D gene, V gene, CDR3 DNA, CDR3 protein. D genes are given only for firm matches. For some rows the clone size is stated as once, few or many, or as a class when expanded; others skip it.

abundance: -
j_gene: TRBJ2-3
d_gene: -
v_gene: TRBV12-3/TRBV12-4
CDR3nt: TGTGCCAGCAGTTTACAGGGAGTTGGCACAGATACGCAGTATTTT
CDR3aa: CASSLQGVGTDTQYF

abundance: -
j_gene: TRBJ2-3
d_gene: TRBD1
v_gene: TRBV7-3
CDR3nt: TGTGCCAGCAGCCTACAACCGGGACAGGAGGATACGCAGTATTTT
CDR3aa: CASSLQPGQEDTQYF

abundance: -
j_gene: TRBJ2-1
d_gene: TRBD2
v_gene: TRBV5-4
CDR3nt: TGTGCCAGCAGCTTGGTCCTAGCGGGTTACAATGAGCAGTTCTTC
CDR3aa: CASSLVLAGYNEQFF

abundance: -
j_gene: TRBJ2-1
d_gene: TRBD1
v_gene: TRBV4-1
CDR3nt: TGCGCCAGCAGCCATTTGGGCACAGGGGATCGCTACAATGAGCAGTTCTTC
CDR3aa: CASSHLGTGDRYNEQFF

abundance: -
j_gene: TRBJ2-7
d_gene: -
v_gene: TRBV3-1
CDR3nt: TGTGCCAGCAGCCAAGATTCCAGACGCTCTAGCTCCTACGAGCAGTACTTC
CDR3aa: CASSQDSRRSSSYEQYF

abundance: -
j_gene: TRBJ1-5
d_gene: -
v_gene: TRBV19
CDR3nt: TGTGCCAGTAGTATGCGGCTTTATAGCAATCAGCCCCAGCATTTT
CDR3aa: CASSMRLYSNQPQHF

abundance: -
j_gene: TRBJ2-1
d_gene: TRBD2
v_gene: TRBV25-1
CDR3nt: TGTGCCAGCAAGCCGGGAGGGGCCTACAATGAGCAGTTCTTC
CDR3aa: CASKPGGAYNEQFF

abundance: -
j_gene: TRBJ2-7
d_gene: -
v_gene: TRBV5-1
CDR3nt: TGCGCCAGCAACCTCGGGACGGAGATGTACGAGCAGTACTTC
CDR3aa: CASNLGTEMYEQYF

abundance: -
j_gene: TRBJ1-2
d_gene: -
v_gene: TRBV29-1
CDR3nt: TGCAGCGTTGAGTTCGCAGGTGGAGGCTACACCTTC
CDR3aa: CSVEFAGGGYTF

abundance: few
j_gene: TRBJ2-4
d_gene: -
v_gene: TRBV5-4
CDR3nt: TGTGCCAGCAGCTCCTTTTTAAAGGAAGCCAAAAACATTCAGTACTTC
CDR3aa: CASSSFLKEAKNIQYF

abundance: -
j_gene: TRBJ2-2
d_gene: TRBD1
v_gene: TRBV13
CDR3nt: TGTGCCAGCAGTCCGGGACAGGGTTTTAGTACCGGGGAGCTGTTTTTT
CDR3aa: CASSPGQGFSTGELFF

abundance: -
j_gene: TRBJ1-6
d_gene: -
v_gene: TRBV27
CDR3nt: TGTGCCAGCAGTTTCCAGGGTCTGACTAATTCACCCCTCCACTTT
CDR3aa: CASSFQGLTNSPLHF

abundance: -
j_gene: TRBJ1-1
d_gene: -
v_gene: TRBV7-8
CDR3nt: TGTGCCAGCAGCCTAAGGATAGGAGGGGCGACCAACACTGAAGCTTTCTTT
CDR3aa: CASSLRIGGATNTEAFF

abundance: -
j_gene: TRBJ1-1
d_gene: -
v_gene: TRBV6-5
CDR3nt: TGTGCCACCCTCGACAGCATGAACACTGAAGCTTTCTTT
CDR3aa: CATLDSMNTEAFF

abundance: -
j_gene: TRBJ1-6
d_gene: -
v_gene: TRBV9
CDR3nt: TGTGCCAGCAGCGTGTCCGTCAAACCGGGGGATTCACCCCTCCACTTT
CDR3aa: CASSVSVKPGDSPLHF